This entry features one T cell receptor (beta chain) sequence. No antigen is known for it. TCRdb re-called the 5' RACE reads, yielding one record per CDR3 amino acid sequence without DNA. Found here are nearly 450,000 distinct CDR3 sequences; the top ten clones hold 2.4%. The germline CDR1 and CDR2 sequences are LGHDT and YNNKEL (reference sequence). The CDR3 length is 15 residues. The entry originates in a study of monozygotic twins with inflammatory bowel disease. T cells were not sorted, and total RNA was isolated straight from whole blood. Regarding the study as a whole: IBD patients shared fewer clonotypes with other individuals than healthy twins, especially patients with disease activity signs. IBD patients had lower TCRbeta diversity (inverse Simpson) than healthy co-twins.

This TCR derives from a human donor with ulcerative colitis or Crohn's disease, or a healthy co-twin of an affected twin (not recorded which). J is TRBJ1-4 and V is TRBV3-1; TCRdb's D call, TRBD1, is unchecked because there is no DNA. Sequenced input: blood. CDR3: CASSQRRDRGEKLFF.